This TCR beta chain was sequenced in a study of OX40 agonist ivuxolimab in advanced cancers. About the study: Dose-escalation patients' cancers were hepatocellular carcinoma, melanoma, renal cell or head and neck cancer.

This table comes from immunoSEQ multiplex PCR, and its TCRdb copy is limited to in-frame clones, with some not included. The top ten hold around 7% of the sample, which has roughly 50,000 clones, roughly three quarters seen once. Per the germline V gene, CDR1 is SGHAT and CDR2 is FQNNGV. There are 15 residues in the CDR3. V lost 4 bases to trimming and J lost 6 bases; unmatched junction nucleotides: 2. Sequenced here: CD4+ or CD8+ T cells sorted from blood, sampled in a trial of the OX40 agonist ivuxolimab. The V call is TRBV11-2, the J call TRBJ2-2; 13 bases are shared with TRBD2. This TCR was sampled from an adult with an advanced solid tumor such as melanoma, head and neck, liver or kidney cancer. The CDR3 DNA is TGTGCCAGCAGCTCGGGACTAGCGGGACCCGGGGAGCTGTTTTTT. Protein: CASSSGLAGPGELFF. Based on the CDR3 plus reference TRBV11-2 and TRBJ2-2, the full variable domain is EAGVAQSPRYKIIEKRQSVAFWCNPISGHATLYWYQQILGQGPKLLIQFQNNGVVDDSQLPKDRFSAERLKGVDSTLKIQPAKLEDSAVYLCASSSGLAGPGELFFGEGSRLTVL.